This TCR beta chain is drawn from a study of cytomegalovirus exposure and HLA in healthy donors. The study's findings and limits: CMV serostatus was the sole immune exposure information available.

In regard to this clone: Its target is not known. Relative to the germline gene, one junction end is altered; a read error may explain this.

Germline assignment: CDR1 SEHNR and CDR2 FQNEAQ (reference sequence). CDR3 length: 15 residues. PCR used 60 Vbeta primers and 13 Jbeta primers. Only in-frame clones appear in the TCRdb table, and some are missing; sequencing was by immunoSEQ multiplex PCR. Of fewer than 200,000 clones detected, around 73% appear once; the ten largest clones hold under 5.5%. V and J are TRBV7-9 and TRBJ2-7; 11 bases are a match to TRBD2. What was sequenced was PBMCs. This sequence originates from a woman aged 18 to 35 in good health and CMV-seropositive. The CDR3 protein is CSSSSSGGPSYEQYF. The CDR3 DNA follows: TGTTCCAGCAGCTCTAGCGGGGGGCCATCCTACGAGCAGTACTTC.